The sequence of this T cell receptor (beta chain) was determined in a study of neurological immune-mediated disorders. A single record per CDR3 protein comes from TCRdb applying MiXCR to the 5' RACE reads. The repertoire consists of more than 40,000 distinct CDR3 sequences, with around 13% occurring once and the leading ten covering approximately 3.5%. This CDR3 has 14 residues. CDR1 and CDR2 from the germline V gene are LGHDT and YNNKEL (reference sequence). The V end was cut by 2 bases, the J end by 2 bases, with 9 bases between. Findings and caveats of the study: The highest TCR clonal expansion occurred in HTLV-1-associated myelopathy; multiple sclerosis fell below healthy controls.

Many counts were recorded for this clonotype. Its antigen is unknown. The chain links TRBV3-1 to TRBJ1-1, with a possible D match to TRBD1 (6 bases). This receptor was identified in a woman in her sixties with HTLV-1-associated myelopathy (HAM/TSP). What was sequenced was CD4+ T cells from blood. As DNA, the CDR3 is TGTGCCAGCAGCCAACCGGGACACAACACTGAAGCTTTCTTT. Its translation is CASSQPGHNTEAFF.